Reported below is one TCR beta chain. Its antigen is unidentified. Per the germline V gene, CDR1 is SGHNT and CDR2 is YYREEE (reference sequence). V lost 4 bases to trimming and J lost 5 bases, with 12 bases between them. This CDR3 region has 13 residues. This record belongs to a study of cytomegalovirus exposure and HLA in healthy donors. Study conclusions and caveats: V- and J-gene trimming of TCR beta was linked (in a later analysis) to a missense DCLRE1C variant. One later analysis reportedly identified an Asian-associated ancestry cluster that showed fewer N-insertions than the roughly 670-donor mean. Analyzed later, association rates of TCRs varied across HLA loci, with DRB1 most and HLA-C fewest.

PCR primers comprised 60 Vbeta and 13 Jbeta primers. TCRdb keeps only in-frame clones here, not all; method: immunoSEQ multiplex PCR. The sample contains around 130,000 clones, about four fifths of which appear only once. The chain uses TRBV5-4 and TRBJ2-5; D gene ambiguous. The clonotype originates from a woman between 40 and 50 years old in good health and CMV-seronegative. Source material: PBMCs. DNA for the CDR3: TGTGCCAGCAGCGGTCAGGCCGTGGAGACCCAGTACTTC. Encoded protein: CASSGQAVETQYF.